This entry lists 16 T cell receptor beta chains sequenced from one sample in a study of cytomegalovirus exposure and HLA in healthy donors (dated by TCRdb to about 2017). To prepare the library, the immunoSEQ multiplex PCR assay was applied. The multiplex PCR relied on a mix of 60 forward primers for TCR Vbeta segments and 13 reverse primers for TCR Jbeta segments. TCRdb limited this immuneACCESS table to in-frame rearrangements with V and J called. A share of clones is missing; checked studies link under half to unresolved V genes, and the rest is unexplained. The sample table shows under 200,000 clones, and around two thirds are seen once. Of the sample, approximately 1.5% is held by the ten largest clones. Input material: PBMCs. All receptors derive from a man aged 50-59 years in good health and CMV-seronegative.

V is TRBV5-5 and J is TRBJ2-7, with 9 bases identical to TRBD2. With V trimmed by 4 bases and J by 2 bases, 7 bases remained unmatched. The CDR3 loop spans 15 amino acids. Per the germline V gene, CDR1 is SGHKS and CDR2 is YYEKEE (reference sequence). DNA for the CDR3: TGTGCCAGCAGCCCTAGCGGGGTTGTGGCCTACGAGCAGTACTTC. This encodes CASSPSGVVAYEQYF.

The V and J genes are TRBV5-1 and TRBJ2-5, with TRBD1 identical over 10 bases. The CDR3 totals 14 residues. V lost 7 bases, J lost 4 bases, and 7 bases stayed unmatched. Germline V gives CDR1 SGHRS, CDR2 YFSETQ. CDR3 residues: CASLLTGGGETQYF. CDR3 nucleotide sequence: TGCGCCAGCCTTCTGACAGGGGGCGGAGAGACCCAGTACTTC.

The V call is TRBV5-1, the J call TRBJ2-5; TRBD2 matches 9 bases. CDR3 length equals 13 residues. Germline V lookup: CDR1 SGHRS, CDR2 YFSETQ. The V and J ends lost 7 bases and 5 bases, in that order; junction bases with no gene match: 6. The CDR3: CASASGNSETQYF. In DNA, the CDR3 is TGCGCCAGCGCTAGCGGGAATTCGGAGACCCAGTACTTC.

V and J are TRBV5-1 and TRBJ1-3, with 8 bases matching TRBD1. The CDR3 is 17 residues long. V dropped 2 bases and J dropped 0; count of bases not matched to a gene: 7. CDR1 is SGHRS and CDR2 is YFSETQ in the germline V gene. The CDR3 bases are TGCGCCAGCAGCTTCCTGACAGGGGCCCTCTCTGGAAACACCATATATTTT. It codes for CASSFLTGALSGNTIYF.

This clone has more than one count but fewer than ten. The chain uses TRBV7-3 and TRBJ2-5, with 12 positions matching TRBD2. Per germline, CDR1 SGHTA and CDR2 FQGTGA. The V and J ends lost 5 bases and 4 bases, in that order; junction bases with no gene match: 8. This CDR3 comprises 16 residues. The CDR3 sequence is CASSATLAGGIETQYF. The CDR3 DNA reads as TGTGCCAGCAGCGCTACACTAGCGGGGGGAATAGAGACCCAGTACTTC.

The chain is built from TRBV29-1 and TRBJ2-1; TRBD1 matches 8 bases. The CDR3 extends over 12 amino acids. J was trimmed by 6 bases and V by 6 bases; bases with no gene match: 4. CDR1 and CDR2 (germline): SQVTM, ANQGSEA. Here the CDR3 reads CSVGQGINEQFF. In DNA, the CDR3 is TGCAGCGTAGGACAGGGAATCAATGAGCAGTTCTTC.

This clone came up a few times. The V call is TRBV4-3, the J call TRBJ2-1; possible D gene TRBD2, 7 bases. CDR3 length equals 16 residues. V lost 0 bases and J lost 6, with 15 bases in between. Germline-derived CDR1 and CDR2 are LGHNA and YSLEER. CDR3 region: CASSQDVRGLRNEQFF. The CDR3, as DNA: TGCGCCAGCAGCCAAGATGTGCGGGGGCTGCGCAATGAGCAGTTCTTC.

This clone was seen more than once but under ten times. The chain has TRBV14 and TRBJ2-7; TRBD1 agrees at 10 bases. Germline V gives CDR1 SGHDN, CDR2 FVKESK. V lost 3 bases to trimming and J lost 4 bases; unmatched junction nucleotides: 6. The CDR3 loop spans 15 amino acids. The DNA for the CDR3 is TGTGCCAGCAGCCACCTCCGACAGGGGGCGTACGAGCAGTACTTC. As protein: CASSHLRQGAYEQYF.

The rearrangement joins TRBV19 to TRBJ1-1; D ambiguous. Germline loops: CDR1 LNHDA, CDR2 SQIVND (reference sequence). V lost 7 bases, J lost 6 bases, and 18 bases lay in between. The CDR3 length is 14 residues. CDR3 sequence reads: CASKVGGVQAEAFF. As DNA, the CDR3 is TGTGCCAGTAAGGTGGGAGGAGTGCAGGCTGAAGCTTTCTTT.

V and J are TRBV28 and TRBJ1-1; no clear D gene. V lost 6 bases and J lost 5, with 10 bases in between. The CDR3 contains 12 residues. The V gene's germline CDR1 is MDHEN and CDR2 SYDVKM. The chain's CDR3 is CASSLVRTEAFF. The DNA for the CDR3 is TGTGCCAGCAGCTTAGTTCGGACTGAAGCTTTCTTT. The variable domain in full, completed from reference TRBV28 and TRBJ1-1, reads DVKVTQSSRYLVKRTGEKVFLECVQDMDHENMFWYRQDPGLGLRLIYFSYDVKMKEKGDIPEGYSVSREKKERFSLILESASTNQTSMYLCASSLVRTEAFFGQGTRLTVV.

The chain carries TRBV6-6 and TRBJ2-7; perhaps TRBD1 as D (5 bases). Germline CDR1 MNHNY, CDR2 SVGAGI (reference sequence). V was pared by 6 bases and J by 1 base, with 13 bases between. The CDR3 contains 14 residues. CDR3 DNA sequence: TGTGCCAGCAGCCCCTTTGACAGTTCCTACGAGCAGTACTTC. Its translation: CASSPFDSSYEQYF.

The rearrangement joins TRBV19 to TRBJ2-5; 8 bases are shared with TRBD1. The CDR3 sequence is 17 residues long. CDR1 and CDR2 from the germline V gene are LNHDA and SQIVND (reference sequence). Unmatched junction bases numbered 16, after V lost 6 bases and J lost 4 bases. CDR3 sequence (DNA): TGTGCCAGTAGCATATTCCCCGGACAGGGAGTCCGAGAGACCCAGTACTTC. Its translation: CASSIFPGQGVRETQYF.

The chain has TRBV9 and TRBJ1-4; no clear D gene. Germline CDR1 reads SGDLS; CDR2 reads YYNGEE. V was pared by 0 bases and J by 7 bases, with 10 bases between. CDR3 length: 14 residues. The CDR3 nucleotides read TGTGCCAGCAGCGTAGATCGAGCATCTGAAAAACTGTTTTTT. It codes for CASSVDRASEKLFF.

The DNA of the CDR3 is TGTGCCAGTAGTCCAACAGGGGAAAACTATGGCTACACCTTC. Its translation: CASSPTGENYGYTF. V gene TRBV19 combines with J gene TRBJ1-2; 7 bases are a match to TRBD1. In germline, CDR1 is LNHDA, CDR2 SQIVND (reference sequence). Losses at the gene ends were 5 bases for V and 2 bases for J; bases not matched to a gene: 5. This CDR3 contains 14 residues.

This rearrangement joins TRBV5-1 to TRBJ2-1; possible D gene TRBD2, 6 bases. Germline CDR1 reads SGHRS; CDR2 reads YFSETQ. V lost 5 bases, J lost 5 bases, and 20 bases lay in between. The CDR3 totals 16 residues. The CDR3 DNA is TGCGCCAGCAGTCCCGTTGGGGGACTCCCAAACAATGAGCAGTTCTTC. It yields the protein CASSPVGGLPNNEQFF.

V and J are TRBV5-1 and TRBJ1-5; 10 positions agree with TRBD1. CDR3 length: 15 amino acids. V lost 4 bases, J lost 2 bases, and 3 bases stayed unmatched. Germline CDR1 SGHRS, CDR2 YFSETQ. CDR3 nucleotide sequence: TGCGCCAGCAGCCTGACAGGGGGCGGCAATCAGCCCCAGCATTTT. Amino acids: CASSLTGGGNQPQHF. The entire variable domain, with the rest obtained from reference TRBV5-1 and TRBJ1-5, is as follows: KAGVTQTPRYLIKTRGQQVTLSCSPISGHRSVSWYQQTPGQGLQFLFEYFSETQRNKGNFPGRFSGRQFSNSRSEMNVSTLELGDSALYLCASSLTGGGNQPQHFGDGTRLSIL.